The rows below give T cell receptor beta chains drawn from one sample of a study of graft-versus-host responses after intestinal transplantation. Profiled with immunoSEQ multiplex PCR; TCRdb holds only in-frame clones, not every one. Seen here are 99,000 or so clones, more than 75% observed once, and the top ten hold roughly 1.4%. The sequenced sample was PBMCs, obtained 255 days after intestinal transplant. These receptors came from a human patient who received an intestinal transplant, so some T cells may come from the graft donor. CDR3s include the opening cysteine and the closing phenylalanine or tryptophan. The order of the fields is CDR3 length, clone size, J gene, D gene, V gene, CDR3 protein, CDR3 DNA. A D gene is named only where the DNA matches it firmly. Clone size appears in some rows only: once, few, many, or a class for an expanded clone.

13	.	TRBJ2-2	.	TRBV6-1	CASWGRGTGELFF	TGTGCCAGCTGGGGGCGGGGCACCGGGGAGCTGTTTTTT
14	.	TRBJ2-7	.	TRBV5-6	CASSFPGGYYEQYF	TGTGCCAGCAGCTTCCCAGGCGGTTACTACGAGCAGTACTTC
15	.	TRBJ2-7	.	TRBV27	CASSLIGGSRNEQYF	TGTGCCAGCAGTTTAATTGGCGGTTCTCGGAACGAGCAGTACTTC
14	.	TRBJ1-5	.	TRBV6-5	CASRKQGGNQPQHF	TGTGCCAGCAGAAAACAGGGAGGCAATCAGCCCCAGCATTTT
14	.	TRBJ2-7	.	TRBV19	CASSRTVSSYEQYF	TGTGCCAGTAGTCGGACTGTGAGCTCCTACGAGCAGTACTTC
15	.	TRBJ1-1	.	TRBV4-1	CASSQGRFEDKEAFF	TGCGCCAGCAGCCAAGGTCGGTTTGAGGATAAAGAAGCTTTCTTT
12	.	TRBJ2-1	.	TRBV12-5	CASGFAGREQFF	TGTGCTAGTGGTTTCGCCGGACGGGAGCAGTTCTTC
14	.	TRBJ2-4	TRBD2	TRBV29-1	CSVLLAGGKNIQYF	TGCAGCGTTCTTCTAGCGGGGGGCAAAAACATTCAGTACTTC
14	once	TRBJ2-1	TRBD2	TRBV6-1	CASSLAGGNNEQFF	TGTGCCAGCAGTCTAGCGGGGGGGAACAATGAGCAGTTCTTC
15	.	TRBJ1-5	.	TRBV19	CASANRDYSNQPQHF	TGTGCCAGTGCGAACAGGGATTATAGCAATCAGCCCCAGCATTTT
13	.	TRBJ2-5	.	TRBV27	CASSAAGSETQYF	TGTGCCAGCAGTGCGGCGGGGAGCGAGACCCAGTACTTC
15	.	TRBJ2-2	.	TRBV6-1	CANSRDVSNTGELFF	TGCGCCAACTCCCGGGACGTATCGAACACCGGGGAGCTGTTTTTT
17	.	TRBJ1-1	TRBD1	TRBV5-1	CASSRTGRSQHWAEAFF	TGCGCCAGCAGCCGGACAGGGCGGTCCCAACACTGGGCTGAAGCTTTCTTT